This TCR beta chain stems from a study of T cell responses to AZD1222 COVID-19 vaccine. Study results and caveats: Vaccine-related CD4 TCRs covered spike, predominating at 160-218 and 743-854.

Trimming stripped 1 base from V and 6 bases from J, with 7 bases between. The germline CDR1 and CDR2 sequences are SGHTA and FQGNSA. The CDR3 spans 13 residues. Profiling relied on immunoSEQ multiplex PCR, and the TCRdb table lists in-frame clones only, not all of them. The sample holds 170,000 or so clones, about 90% seen once. This clone showed up just a few times. Its antigen is still unknown. The chain recombines TRBV7-2 with TRBJ1-5; D remains ambiguous. The origin of this receptor is an adult who received the AZD1222 COVID-19 vaccine. The sample was peripheral blood, taken 28 days after the second AZD1222 dose. CDR3 DNA sequence: TGTGCCAGCAGCTTAGGGGCAGTTCAGCCCCAGCATTTT. It encodes CASSLGAVQPQHF.